The source of this TCR beta chain is a study of stem cell transplantation in POMP-related autoinflammatory disease. Study overall: CD8+ T cells were low and CD4+ cells naive-skewed before transplant.

Findings and limits, study-wide: PRAID patients trended toward lower TRB diversity and higher clonality in all analyzed T-cell subsets. Unique TRB V-J gene pairings were limited in number in patients with PRAID.

This clone showed up just once. Antigen specificity is unknown. Prominent immunodeficiency with autoinflammation defined PRAID. Sequencing used immunoSEQ multiplex PCR; TCRdb keeps in-frame clones, though not all of them. Of about 8,900 clones listed, approximately 90% are singletons. The CDR3 is 13 residues long. Germline lookup yields CDR1 SGHTA and CDR2 FQGTGA. Trimming took 1 base from V and 5 from J, leaving 8 bases between them. The clonotype originates from a human donor with POMP-related autoinflammation and immune dysregulation (PRAID). The specimen comprised CD8+ T cells from PBMCs, sampled before stem cell transplantation. This rearrangement joins TRBV7-3 to TRBJ1-1; no definite D call. The CDR3 loop is CASSLMTGTEAFF. CDR3 nucleotides: TGTGCCAGCAGCTTAATGACGGGTACTGAAGCTTTCTTT.